The clone carrying this TCR beta chain was seen ten or more times. Antigen unknown. The TCR beta cDNA libraries carried unique molecular identifiers. Each sample of about 0.95 to 10 million input T cells yielded roughly 0.5 million cDNA molecules, so each molecule approximated one T cell. TCRdb re-analysed the PCR reads in MiXCR, keeping a single row per CDR3 protein. The sample has around 250,000 distinct CDR3 sequences, 30% to 45% seen once. This specimen comes from a study of post-analysis software for immune sequencing data. The wider study: Patients had relapsing-remitting, secondary progressive or progressive-relapsing multiple sclerosis; some lacked subtype.

General study results and limits: Significantly lower normalized Chao1 diversity was found in patients with multiple sclerosis relative to controls.

Sequenced material: blood. The clonotype comes from a girl between 10 and 17 years old with multiple sclerosis.

The CDR3 DNA reads as TGTGCCAGCAGCTCCTTAGCGGCTAGCACAGATACGCAGTATTTT. It specifies CASSSLAASTDTQYF. The chain employs TRBV7-2 and TRBJ2-3, with D perhaps matching TRBD2 (6 bases). Looked up from germline, CDR1 is SGHTA and CDR2 is FQGNSA. The CDR3 consists of 15 residues. The V gene lost 4 bases and the J gene lost 0 bases, with 11 bases spanning the gap.